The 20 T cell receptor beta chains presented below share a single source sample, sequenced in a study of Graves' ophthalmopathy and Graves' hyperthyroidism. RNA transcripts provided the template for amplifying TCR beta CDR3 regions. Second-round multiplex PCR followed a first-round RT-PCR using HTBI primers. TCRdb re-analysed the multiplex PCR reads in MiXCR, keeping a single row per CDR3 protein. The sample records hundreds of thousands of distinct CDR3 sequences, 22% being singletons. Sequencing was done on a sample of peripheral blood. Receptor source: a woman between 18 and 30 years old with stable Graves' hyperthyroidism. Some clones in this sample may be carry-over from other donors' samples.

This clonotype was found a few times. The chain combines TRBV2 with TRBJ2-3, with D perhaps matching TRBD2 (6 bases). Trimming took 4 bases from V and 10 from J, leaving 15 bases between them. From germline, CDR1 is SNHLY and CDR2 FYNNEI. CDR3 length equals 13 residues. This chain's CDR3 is CASSVGLANAQYF. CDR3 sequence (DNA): TGTGCCAGCAGTGTCGGGCTAGCGAACGCGCAGTATTTT. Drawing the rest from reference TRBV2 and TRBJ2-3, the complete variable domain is EPEVTQTPSHQVTQMGQEVILRCVPISNHLYFYWYRQILGQKVEFLVSFYNNEISEKSEIFDDQFSVERPDGSNFTLKIRSTKLEDSAMYFCASSVGLANAQYFGPGTRLTVL.

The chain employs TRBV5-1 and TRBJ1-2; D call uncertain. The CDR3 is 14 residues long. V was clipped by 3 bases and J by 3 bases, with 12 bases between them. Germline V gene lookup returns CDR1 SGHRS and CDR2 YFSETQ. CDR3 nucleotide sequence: TGCGCCAGCAGCTGGACGGGAAAGGACTATGGCTACACCTTC. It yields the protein CASSWTGKDYGYTF.

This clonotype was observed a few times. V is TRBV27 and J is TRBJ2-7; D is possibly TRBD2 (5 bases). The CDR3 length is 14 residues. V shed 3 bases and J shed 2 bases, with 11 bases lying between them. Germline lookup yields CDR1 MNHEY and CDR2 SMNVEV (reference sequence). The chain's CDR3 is CASSLGRRPYEQYF. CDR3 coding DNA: TGTGCCAGCAGTTTGGGGAGACGTCCCTACGAGCAGTACTTC.

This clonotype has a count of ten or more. CDR3 DNA: TGTGCCAGCAGCGTAGGAGGCAGGTGGGACTACGAGCAGTACTTC. The encoded protein is CASSVGGRWDYEQYF. The V gene is TRBV9, the J gene TRBJ2-7; D not certain. V shed 0 bases and J shed 3 bases, with 13 bases lying between them. Germline CDR1 is SGDLS and CDR2 is YYNGEE. The length of the CDR3 is 15 residues. The full variable domain, with the rest looked up from reference TRBV9 and TRBJ2-7, is DSGVTQTPKHLITATGQRVTLRCSPRSGDLSVYWYQQSLDQGLQFLIQYYNGEERAKGNILERFSAQQFPDLHSELNLSSLELGDSALYFCASSVGGRWDYEQYFGPGTRLTVT.

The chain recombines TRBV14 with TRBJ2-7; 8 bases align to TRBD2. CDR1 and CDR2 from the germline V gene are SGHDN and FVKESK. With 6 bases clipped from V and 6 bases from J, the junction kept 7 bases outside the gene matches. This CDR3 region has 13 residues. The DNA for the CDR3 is TGTGCCAGCAGTCCTTTACGGGAGGGCGAGCAGTACTTC. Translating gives CASSPLREGEQYF.

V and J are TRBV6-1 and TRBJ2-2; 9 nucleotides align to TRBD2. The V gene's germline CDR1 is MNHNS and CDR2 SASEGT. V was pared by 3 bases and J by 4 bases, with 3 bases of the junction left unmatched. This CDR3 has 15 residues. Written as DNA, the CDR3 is TGTGCCAGCAGTGAGCGGGGGGGCCTCACCGGGGAGCTGTTTTTT. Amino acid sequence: CASSERGGLTGELFF.

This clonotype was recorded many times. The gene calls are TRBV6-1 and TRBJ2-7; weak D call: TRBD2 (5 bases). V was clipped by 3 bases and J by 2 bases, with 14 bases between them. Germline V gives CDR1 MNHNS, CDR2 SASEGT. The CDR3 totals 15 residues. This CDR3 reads CASSDESRATYEQYF. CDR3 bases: TGTGCCAGCAGTGATGAATCGCGGGCCACCTACGAGCAGTACTTC.

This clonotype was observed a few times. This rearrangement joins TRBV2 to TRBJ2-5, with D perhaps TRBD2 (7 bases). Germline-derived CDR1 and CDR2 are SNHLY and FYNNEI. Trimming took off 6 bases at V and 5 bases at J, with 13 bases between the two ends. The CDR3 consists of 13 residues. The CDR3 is CASRRGGDETQYF. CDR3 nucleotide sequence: TGTGCCAGCAGGAGGGGGGGAGACGAGACCCAGTACTTC.

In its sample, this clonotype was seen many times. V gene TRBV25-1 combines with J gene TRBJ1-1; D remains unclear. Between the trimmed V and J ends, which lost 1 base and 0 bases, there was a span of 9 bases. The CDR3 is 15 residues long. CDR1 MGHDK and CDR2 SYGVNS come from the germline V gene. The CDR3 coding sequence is TGTGCCAGCAGTGAATCAGGCAGTATGAACACTGAAGCTTTCTTT. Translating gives CASSESGSMNTEAFF.

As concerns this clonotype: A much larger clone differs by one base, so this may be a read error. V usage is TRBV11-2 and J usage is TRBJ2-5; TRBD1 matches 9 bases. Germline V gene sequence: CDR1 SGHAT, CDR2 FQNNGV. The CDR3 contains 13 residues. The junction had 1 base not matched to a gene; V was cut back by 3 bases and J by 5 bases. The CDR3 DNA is TGTGCCAGCAGCTTCGGGACAGGGGAGACCCAGTACTTC. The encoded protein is CASSFGTGETQYF.

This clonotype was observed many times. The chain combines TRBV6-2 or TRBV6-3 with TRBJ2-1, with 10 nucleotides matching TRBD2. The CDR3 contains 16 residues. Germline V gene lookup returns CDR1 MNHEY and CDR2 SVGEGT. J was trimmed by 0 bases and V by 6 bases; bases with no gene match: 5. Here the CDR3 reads CASSPTSGHSYNEQFF. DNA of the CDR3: TGTGCCAGCAGCCCGACTAGCGGGCACTCCTACAATGAGCAGTTCTTC.

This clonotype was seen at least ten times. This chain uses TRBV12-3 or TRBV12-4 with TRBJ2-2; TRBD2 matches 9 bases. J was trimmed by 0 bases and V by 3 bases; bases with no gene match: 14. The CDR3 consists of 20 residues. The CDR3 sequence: CASSFPGGSGGPTNTGELFF. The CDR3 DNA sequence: TGTGCCAGCAGTTTTCCTGGGGGTAGCGGGGGCCCAACGAACACCGGGGAGCTGTTTTTT.

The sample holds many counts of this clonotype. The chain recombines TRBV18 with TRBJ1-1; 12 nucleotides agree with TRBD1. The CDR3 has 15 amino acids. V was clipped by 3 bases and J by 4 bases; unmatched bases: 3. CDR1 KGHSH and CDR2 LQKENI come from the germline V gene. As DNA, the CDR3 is TGTGCCAGCTCACCCACGGGACAGGGGGCCACTGAAGCTTTCTTT. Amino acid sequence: CASSPTGQGATEAFF.

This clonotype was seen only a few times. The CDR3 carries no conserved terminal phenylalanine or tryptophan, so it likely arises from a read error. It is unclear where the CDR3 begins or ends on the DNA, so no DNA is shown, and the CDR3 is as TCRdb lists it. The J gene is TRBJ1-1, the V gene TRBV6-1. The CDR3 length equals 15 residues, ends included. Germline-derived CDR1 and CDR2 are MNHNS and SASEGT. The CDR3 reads CASRGSDRMNTEACY.

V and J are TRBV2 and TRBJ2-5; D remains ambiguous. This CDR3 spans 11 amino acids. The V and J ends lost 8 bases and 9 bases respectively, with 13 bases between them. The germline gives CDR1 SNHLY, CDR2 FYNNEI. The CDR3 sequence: CASALDVAQYF. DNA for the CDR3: TGTGCCAGCGCCCTCGACGTGGCCCAGTACTTC.

CDR3 sequence: CASSYEWGGSTEAFF. CDR3 in DNA: TGTGCCAGCAGTTACGAGTGGGGGGGGTCCACTGAAGCTTTCTTT. This chain links TRBV6-5 with TRBJ1-1, with D possibly matching TRBD1 (5 bases). The germline V gene encodes CDR1 MNHEY and CDR2 SVGAGI. V was trimmed by 2 bases and J by 4 bases, leaving 14 bases between them. The CDR3 extends over 15 amino acids.

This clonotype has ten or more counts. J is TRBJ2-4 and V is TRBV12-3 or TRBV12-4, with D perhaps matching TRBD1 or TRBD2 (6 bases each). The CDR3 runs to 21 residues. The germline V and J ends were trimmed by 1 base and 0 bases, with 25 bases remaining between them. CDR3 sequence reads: CASSLGSEGRGSSLAKNIQYF. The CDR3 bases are TGTGCCAGCAGTTTAGGTTCGGAGGGCAGGGGATCCTCTCTAGCCAAAAACATTCAGTACTTC.

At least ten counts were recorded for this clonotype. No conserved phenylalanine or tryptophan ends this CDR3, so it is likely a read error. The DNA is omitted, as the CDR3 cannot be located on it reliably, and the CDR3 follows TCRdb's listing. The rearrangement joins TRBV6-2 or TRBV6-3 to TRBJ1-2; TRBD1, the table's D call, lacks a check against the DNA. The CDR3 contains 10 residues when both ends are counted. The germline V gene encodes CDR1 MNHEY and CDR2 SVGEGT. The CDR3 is CASSYSIGDC.

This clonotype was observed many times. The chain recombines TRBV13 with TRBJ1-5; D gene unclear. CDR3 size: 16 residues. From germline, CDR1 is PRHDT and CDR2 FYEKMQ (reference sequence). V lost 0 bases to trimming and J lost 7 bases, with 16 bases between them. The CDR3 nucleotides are TGTGCCAGCAGCTTAGGCCGGCGGGGATCTGGACAGCCCCAGCATTTT. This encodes CASSLGRRGSGQPQHF.

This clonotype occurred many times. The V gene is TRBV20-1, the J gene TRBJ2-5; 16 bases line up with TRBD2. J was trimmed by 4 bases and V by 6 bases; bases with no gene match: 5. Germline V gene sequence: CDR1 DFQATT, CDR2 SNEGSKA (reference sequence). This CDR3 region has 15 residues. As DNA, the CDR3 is TGCAGTGCGGGACTAGCGGGGGGGCTGGGAGAGACCCAGTACTTC. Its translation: CSAGLAGGLGETQYF.